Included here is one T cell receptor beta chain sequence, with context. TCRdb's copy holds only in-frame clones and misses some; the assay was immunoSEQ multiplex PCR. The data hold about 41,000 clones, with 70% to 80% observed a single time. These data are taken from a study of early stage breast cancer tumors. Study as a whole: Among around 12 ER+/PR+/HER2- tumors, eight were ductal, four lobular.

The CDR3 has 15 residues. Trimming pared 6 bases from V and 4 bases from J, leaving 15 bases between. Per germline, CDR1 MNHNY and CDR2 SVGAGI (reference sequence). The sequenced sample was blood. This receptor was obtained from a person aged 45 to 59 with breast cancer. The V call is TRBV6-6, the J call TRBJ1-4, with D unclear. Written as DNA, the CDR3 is TGTGCCAGCAGACCCCCGGGAGGAGATAATGAAAAACTGTTTTTT. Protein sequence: CASRPPGGDNEKLFF.